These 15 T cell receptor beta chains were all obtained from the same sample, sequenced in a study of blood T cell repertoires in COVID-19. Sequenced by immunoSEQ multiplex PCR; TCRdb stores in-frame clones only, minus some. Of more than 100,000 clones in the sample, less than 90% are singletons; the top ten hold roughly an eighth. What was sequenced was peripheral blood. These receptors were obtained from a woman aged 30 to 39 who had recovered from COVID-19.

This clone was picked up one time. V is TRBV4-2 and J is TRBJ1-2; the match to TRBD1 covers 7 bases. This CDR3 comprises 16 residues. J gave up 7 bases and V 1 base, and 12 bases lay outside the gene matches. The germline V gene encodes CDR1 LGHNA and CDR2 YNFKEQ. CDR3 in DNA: TGTGCCAGCAGCCAAGCCGGGGACAGCATGACTGGTGGCTACACCTTC. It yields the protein CASSQAGDSMTGGYTF.

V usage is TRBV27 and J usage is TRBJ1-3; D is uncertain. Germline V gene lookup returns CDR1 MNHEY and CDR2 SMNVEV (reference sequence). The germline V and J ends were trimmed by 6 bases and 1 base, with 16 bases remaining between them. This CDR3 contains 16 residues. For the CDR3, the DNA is TGTGCCAGCAGCTCTGCGGAGCCCAGATCTGGAAACACCATATATTTT. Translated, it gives CASSSAEPRSGNTIYF.

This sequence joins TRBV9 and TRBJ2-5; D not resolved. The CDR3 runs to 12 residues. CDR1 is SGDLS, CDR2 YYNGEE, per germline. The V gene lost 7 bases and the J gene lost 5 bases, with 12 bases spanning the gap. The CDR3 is CASGNSWETQYF. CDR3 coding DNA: TGTGCCAGCGGTAATAGCTGGGAGACCCAGTACTTC.

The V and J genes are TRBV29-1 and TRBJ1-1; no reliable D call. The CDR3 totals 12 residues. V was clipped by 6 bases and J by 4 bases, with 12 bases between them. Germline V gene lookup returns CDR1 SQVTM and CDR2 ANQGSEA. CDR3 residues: CSVQDSATEAFF. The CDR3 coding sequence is TGCAGCGTCCAGGATTCGGCCACTGAAGCTTTCTTT.

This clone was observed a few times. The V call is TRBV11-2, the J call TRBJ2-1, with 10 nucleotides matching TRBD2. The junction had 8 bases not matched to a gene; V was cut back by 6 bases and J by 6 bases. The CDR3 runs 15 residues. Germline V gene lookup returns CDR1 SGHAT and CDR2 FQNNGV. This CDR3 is CASRPGTSARNEQFF. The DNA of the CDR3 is TGTGCCAGCAGACCTGGGACTAGCGCTCGCAATGAGCAGTTCTTC.

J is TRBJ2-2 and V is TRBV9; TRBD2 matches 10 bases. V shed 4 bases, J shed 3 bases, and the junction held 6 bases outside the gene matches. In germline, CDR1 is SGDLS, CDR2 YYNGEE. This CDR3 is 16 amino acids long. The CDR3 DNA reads TGTGCCAGCAGCTCCGGGACTAGCGCATACACCGGGGAGCTGTTTTTT. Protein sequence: CASSSGTSAYTGELFF.

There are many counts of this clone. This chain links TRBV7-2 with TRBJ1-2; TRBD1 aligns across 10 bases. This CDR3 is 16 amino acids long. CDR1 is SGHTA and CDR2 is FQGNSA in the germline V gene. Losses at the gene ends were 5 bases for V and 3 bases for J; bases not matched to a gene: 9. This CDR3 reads CASSPRSGQGDYGYTF. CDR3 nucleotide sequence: TGTGCCAGCAGCCCCAGATCAGGACAGGGGGACTATGGCTACACCTTC.

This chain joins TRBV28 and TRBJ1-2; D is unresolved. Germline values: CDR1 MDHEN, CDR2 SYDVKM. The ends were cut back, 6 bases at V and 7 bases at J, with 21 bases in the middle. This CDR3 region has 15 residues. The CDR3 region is CASSISGAGMGGYTF. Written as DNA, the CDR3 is TGTGCCAGCAGCATTAGCGGTGCGGGGATGGGTGGCTACACCTTC.

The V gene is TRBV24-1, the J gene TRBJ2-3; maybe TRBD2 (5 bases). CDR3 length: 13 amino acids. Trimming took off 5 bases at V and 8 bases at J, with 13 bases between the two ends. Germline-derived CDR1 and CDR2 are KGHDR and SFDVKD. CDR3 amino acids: CATSASAAGTQYF. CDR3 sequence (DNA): TGTGCCACCAGTGCCTCAGCGGCGGGTACGCAGTATTTT.

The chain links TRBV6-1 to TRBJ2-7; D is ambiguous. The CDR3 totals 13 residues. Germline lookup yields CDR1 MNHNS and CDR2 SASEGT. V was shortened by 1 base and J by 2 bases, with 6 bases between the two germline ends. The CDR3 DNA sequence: TGTGCCAGCAGTGAAGGGCCCACCTACGAGCAGTACTTC. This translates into CASSEGPTYEQYF.

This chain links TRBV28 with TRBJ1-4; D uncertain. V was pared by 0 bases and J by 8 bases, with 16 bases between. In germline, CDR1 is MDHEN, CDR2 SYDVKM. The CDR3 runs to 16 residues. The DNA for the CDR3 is TGTGCCAGCAGTTTATGTTGCGGGGAAAGGGAAGAAAAACTGTTTTTT. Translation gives CASSLCCGEREEKLFF.

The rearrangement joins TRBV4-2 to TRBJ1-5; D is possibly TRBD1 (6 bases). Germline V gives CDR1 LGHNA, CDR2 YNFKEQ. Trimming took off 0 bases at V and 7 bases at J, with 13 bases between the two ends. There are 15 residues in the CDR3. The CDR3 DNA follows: TGTGCCAGCAGCCAAGATCAGGGGCTAGACCAGCCCCAGCATTTT. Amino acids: CASSQDQGLDQPQHF.

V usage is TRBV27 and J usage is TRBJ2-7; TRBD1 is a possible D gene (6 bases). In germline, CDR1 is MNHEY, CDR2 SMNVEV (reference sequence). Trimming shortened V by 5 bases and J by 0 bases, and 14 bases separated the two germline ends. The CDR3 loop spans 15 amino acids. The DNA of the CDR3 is TGTGCCAGCAGTCCTGGACAGCAATTCTCCTACGAGCAGTACTTC. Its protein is CASSPGQQFSYEQYF.

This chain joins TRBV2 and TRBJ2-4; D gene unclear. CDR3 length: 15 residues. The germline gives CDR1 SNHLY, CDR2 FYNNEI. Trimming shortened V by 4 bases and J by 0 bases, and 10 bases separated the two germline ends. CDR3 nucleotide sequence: TGTGCCAGCAGTGGACACCCTCTAGCCAAAAACATTCAGTACTTC. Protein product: CASSGHPLAKNIQYF.

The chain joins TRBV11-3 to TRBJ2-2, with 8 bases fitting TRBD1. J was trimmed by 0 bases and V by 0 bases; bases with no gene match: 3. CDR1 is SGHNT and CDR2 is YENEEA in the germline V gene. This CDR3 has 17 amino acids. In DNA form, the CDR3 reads TGTGCCAGCAGCTTAGATGGGACAGGTTCGAACACCGGGGAGCTGTTTTTT. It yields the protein CASSLDGTGSNTGELFF.